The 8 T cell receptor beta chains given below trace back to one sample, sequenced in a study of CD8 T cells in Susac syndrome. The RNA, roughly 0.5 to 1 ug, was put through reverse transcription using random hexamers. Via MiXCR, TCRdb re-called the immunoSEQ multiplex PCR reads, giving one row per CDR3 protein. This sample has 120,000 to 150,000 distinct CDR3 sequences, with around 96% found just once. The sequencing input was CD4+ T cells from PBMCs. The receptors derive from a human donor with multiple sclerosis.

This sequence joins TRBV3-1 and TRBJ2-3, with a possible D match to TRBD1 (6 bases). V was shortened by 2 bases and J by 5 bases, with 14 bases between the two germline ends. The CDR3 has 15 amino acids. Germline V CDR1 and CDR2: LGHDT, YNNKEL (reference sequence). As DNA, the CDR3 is TGTGCCAGCAGCCAAAGGCAGGGGATTGGAGATACGCAGTATTTT. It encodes CASSQRQGIGDTQYF.

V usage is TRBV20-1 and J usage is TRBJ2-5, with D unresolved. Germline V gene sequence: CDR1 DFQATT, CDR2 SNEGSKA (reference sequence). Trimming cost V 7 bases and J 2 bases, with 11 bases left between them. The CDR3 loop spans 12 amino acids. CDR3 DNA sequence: TGCAGTGTTGACGGAGTGCAAGAGACCCAGTACTTC. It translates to CSVDGVQETQYF.

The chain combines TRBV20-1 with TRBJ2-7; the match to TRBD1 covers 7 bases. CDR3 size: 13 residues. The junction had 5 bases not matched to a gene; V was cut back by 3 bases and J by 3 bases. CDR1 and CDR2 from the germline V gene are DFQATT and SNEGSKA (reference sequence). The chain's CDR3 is CSARGTELYEQYF. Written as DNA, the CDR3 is TGCAGTGCTAGGGGGACAGAGCTCTACGAGCAGTACTTC.

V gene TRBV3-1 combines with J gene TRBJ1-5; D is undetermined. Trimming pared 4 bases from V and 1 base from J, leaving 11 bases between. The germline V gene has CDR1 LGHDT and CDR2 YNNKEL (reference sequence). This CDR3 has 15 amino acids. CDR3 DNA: TGTGCCAGCAGCCCCGGGCAGAGCAGCAATCAGCCCCAGCATTTT. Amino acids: CASSPGQSSNQPQHF.

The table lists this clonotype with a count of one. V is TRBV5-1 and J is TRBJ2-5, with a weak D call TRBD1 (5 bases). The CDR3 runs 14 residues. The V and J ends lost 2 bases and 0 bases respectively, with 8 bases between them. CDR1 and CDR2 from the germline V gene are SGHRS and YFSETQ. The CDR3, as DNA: TGCGCCAGCAGCTTTGACAGTGACCAAGAGACCCAGTACTTC. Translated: CASSFDSDQETQYF.

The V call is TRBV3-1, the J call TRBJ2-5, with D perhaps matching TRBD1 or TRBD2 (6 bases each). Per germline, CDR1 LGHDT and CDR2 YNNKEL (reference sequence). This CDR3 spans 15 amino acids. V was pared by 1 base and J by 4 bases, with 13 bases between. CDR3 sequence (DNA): TGTGCCAGCAGCCAAGGGGTCAGGGGAGGAGAGACCCAGTACTTC. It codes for CASSQGVRGGETQYF.

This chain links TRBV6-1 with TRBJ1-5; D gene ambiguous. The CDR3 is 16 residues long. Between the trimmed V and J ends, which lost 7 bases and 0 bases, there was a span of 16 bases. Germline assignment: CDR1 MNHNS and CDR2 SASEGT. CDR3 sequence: CASISLGIYSNQPQHF. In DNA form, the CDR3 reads TGTGCCAGCATCTCACTTGGAATATATAGCAATCAGCCCCAGCATTTT.

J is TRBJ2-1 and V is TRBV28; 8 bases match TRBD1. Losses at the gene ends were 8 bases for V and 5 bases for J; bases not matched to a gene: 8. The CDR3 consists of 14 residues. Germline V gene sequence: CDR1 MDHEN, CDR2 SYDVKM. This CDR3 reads CASGTGTGNNEQFF. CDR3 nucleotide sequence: TGTGCCAGCGGAACCGGGACAGGCAACAATGAGCAGTTCTTC.